The 13 T cell receptor beta chains reported below all come from one sample, sequenced in a study of identical twins. TCRdb passed the 5' RACE reads through MiXCR, listing each CDR3 protein once. The sample contains just under 550,000 distinct CDR3 sequences, roughly 15% of which appear only once. The sample was also linked to a second study, of yellow fever vaccine responses in identical twins.

Material: CD4+ T cells sorted from blood. The receptors come from a woman between 18 and 30 years old in good health.

This rearrangement joins TRBV10-2 to TRBJ2-3; TRBD2 matches at 8 bases. Per the germline V gene, CDR1 is WSHSY and CDR2 is SAAADI. This CDR3 comprises 15 residues. V shed 4 bases, J shed 1 base, and the junction held 4 bases outside the gene matches. DNA for the CDR3: TGCGCCAGCAGTGGGCGGGGGGCCCGCACAGATACGCAGTATTTT. It encodes CASSGRGARTDTQYF.

The chain combines TRBV7-8 with TRBJ2-4; 7 nucleotides match TRBD1. V dropped 4 bases and J dropped 6; count of bases not matched to a gene: 18. The CDR3 contains 18 residues. Germline values: CDR1 SGHVS, CDR2 FQNEAQ. CDR3 sequence: CASSSGIRGTTEINIQYF. CDR3 nucleotide sequence: TGTGCCAGCAGCTCCGGGATCAGGGGGACCACCGAAATAAACATTCAGTACTTC.

The chain carries TRBV20-1 and TRBJ1-5; maybe TRBD1 (5 bases). Trimming took 0 bases from V and 0 from J, leaving 12 bases between them. Per germline, CDR1 DFQATT and CDR2 SNEGSKA (reference sequence). The CDR3 extends over 16 amino acids. The CDR3 bases are TGCAGTGCTAGAGAGGGGGGACGCAATAGCAATCAGCCCCAGCATTTT. Protein sequence: CSAREGGRNSNQPQHF.

This clonotype has more than one count but fewer than ten. This rearrangement joins TRBV15 to TRBJ2-3; the D gene is possibly TRBD1 (6 bases). The CDR3 covers 15 residues. The V end lost 1 base, the J end lost 2 bases, and 10 bases lay between the germline ends. Germline V gene lookup returns CDR1 LNHNV and CDR2 YYDKDF (reference sequence). CDR3 DNA: TGTGCCACCAGCAGAGGAGCAGGGGCCACAGATACGCAGTATTTT. Translation gives CATSRGAGATDTQYF. Based on the CDR3 plus reference TRBV15 and TRBJ2-3, the full variable domain is DAMVIQNPRYQVTQFGKPVTLSCSQTLNHNVMYWYQQKSSQAPKLLFHYYDKDFNNEADTPDNFQSRRPNTSFCFLDIRSPGLGDTAMYLCATSRGAGATDTQYFGPGTRLTVL.

This clonotype has more than one count but fewer than ten. The chain uses TRBV20-1 and TRBJ2-3, with D perhaps matching TRBD1 (6 bases). This CDR3 comprises 15 residues. Per germline, CDR1 DFQATT and CDR2 SNEGSKA (reference sequence). The V gene lost 5 bases and the J gene lost 4 bases, with 19 bases spanning the gap. CDR3 sequence reads: CSASDPGTLADTQYF. CDR3 coding DNA: TGCAGTGCTTCCGACCCCGGGACATTGGCAGATACGCAGTATTTT.

This clonotype was found many times. The V gene is TRBV4-1, the J gene TRBJ2-1, with D perhaps TRBD2 (6 bases). The ends were cut back, 4 bases at V and 0 bases at J, with 19 bases in the middle. The CDR3 length is 18 residues. Germline assignment: CDR1 MGHRA and CDR2 YSYEKL. CDR3 sequence reads: CASSPGVRGPSSYNEQFF. The DNA for the CDR3 is TGCGCCAGCAGCCCGGGGGTACGGGGCCCGAGCTCCTACAATGAGCAGTTCTTC.

The V and J genes are TRBV5-5 and TRBJ1-1, with a possible D match to TRBD1 (6 bases). CDR3 length: 14 residues. V dropped 2 bases and J dropped 7 bases, with 15 bases sitting between them. CDR1 is SGHKS and CDR2 is YYEKEE in the germline V gene (reference sequence). The CDR3 coding sequence is TGTGCCAGCAGCTTAAGAATAGGACAGTTTGAAGCTTTCTTT. Its protein product is CASSLRIGQFEAFF.

The sample holds a few counts of this clonotype. The chain joins TRBV10-2 to TRBJ1-2; 9 nucleotides line up with TRBD1. Germline CDR1 reads WSHSY; CDR2 reads SAAADI. The CDR3 is made up of 14 amino acids. Unmatched junction bases numbered 1, after V lost 0 bases and J lost 5 bases. CDR3 in amino acids: CASSESGQGYGYTF. DNA for the CDR3: TGCGCCAGCAGTGAGTCCGGACAGGGGTATGGCTACACCTTC.

The chain combines TRBV29-1 with TRBJ1-1, with TRBD1 matching 9 bases. Germline V gene sequence: CDR1 SQVTM, CDR2 ANQGSEA. This CDR3 has 14 residues. V trimming: 6 bases; J trimming: 4 bases; junction bases outside the gene matches: 9. DNA of the CDR3: TGCAGCGTCCAGACAGGGGGTAGGGGCACTGAAGCTTTCTTT. Translation gives CSVQTGGRGTEAFF.

The CDR3 spells CASSADEPGRMNYEQYF. As DNA, the CDR3 is TGTGCCAGCAGCGCGGACGAACCGGGACGGATGAATTACGAGCAGTACTTC. The gene calls are TRBV7-6 and TRBJ2-7; D is perhaps TRBD1 or TRBD2 (5 bases each). Germline V gene sequence: CDR1 SGHVS, CDR2 FNYEAQ. The CDR3 is 17 amino acids. V was trimmed by 5 bases and J by 4 bases, leaving 24 bases between them.

The rearrangement uses TRBV7-9 and TRBJ2-5, with D tentatively TRBD1 or TRBD2 (5 bases each). Trimming removed 5 bases from V and 1 base from J, with 20 bases in between. CDR3 length equals 17 residues. Per the germline V gene, CDR1 is SEHNR and CDR2 is FQNEAQ (reference sequence). The CDR3 loop is CASSPGQGSGPQETQYF. The CDR3 coding sequence is TGTGCCAGCAGCCCAGGGCAGGGAAGCGGTCCCCAAGAGACCCAGTACTTC.

V usage is TRBV12-3 or TRBV12-4 and J usage is TRBJ1-6, with a weak D call TRBD1 (6 bases). V was cut by 6 bases and J by 8 bases, with 17 bases left in between. The CDR3 is 15 amino acids. CDR3 amino acids: CASRLGQSRDSPLHF. The DNA of the CDR3 is TGTGCCAGCAGACTCGGACAGTCGAGGGATTCACCCCTCCACTTT.

V is TRBV7-3 and J is TRBJ2-1, with TRBD2 identical over 12 bases. Trimming took 2 bases from V and 9 from J; bases not matched to a gene: 8. CDR1 and CDR2 (germline): SGHTA, FQGTGA. This CDR3 has 16 amino acids. In DNA form, the CDR3 reads TGTGCCAGCAGCTTAGGTCCTAGCGGGAGGGTCGGTGAGCAGTTCTTC. It is translated as CASSLGPSGRVGEQFF.